A selection of T cell receptor beta chains follows, all from one sample in a study of cytomegalovirus exposure and HLA in healthy donors. Here immunoSEQ multiplex PCR was the method, and the copy in TCRdb shows in-frame clones only, minus some. Of 95,000 to 150,000 clones listed, 70% to 85% were seen once; the top ten hold around 4%. Sequenced: PBMCs. The receptors here all came from a human donor in good health. CDR3s include the opening cysteine and the closing phenylalanine or tryptophan. D genes are given only for firm matches. Where a row states a size, it is once, few, many or the class of an expanded clone; other rows omit it.

TRBV4-1,TRBJ2-5,.,TRBD1,TGCGCCAGCAGCCAGCCCGGGACAGGGACGGAGACCCAGTACTTC,CASSQPGTGTETQYF
TRBV29-1,TRBJ2-7,.,.,TGCAGCGTAGCCACAGGGACCGGGTCTCCCTACGAGCAGTACTTC,CSVATGTGSPYEQYF
TRBV5-1,TRBJ2-7,once,.,TGCGCCAGCAGCTTGGAGGGGAACTACGAGCAGTACTTC,CASSLEGNYEQYF
TRBV27,TRBJ1-1,few,TRBD1,TGTGCCAGCAGTTATACCGGGACAGGGGGCTTGGGGGCTTTCTTT,CASSYTGTGGLGAFF
TRBV20-1,TRBJ1-4,.,.,TGCAGTGCCCCGTCTGAAAAACTGTTTTTT,CSAPSEKLFF
TRBV19,TRBJ1-2,once,.,TGTGCCAGTAGTCAGACAGGACCCTATGGCTACACCTTC,CASSQTGPYGYTF
TRBV6-6,TRBJ1-4,.,TRBD1,TGTGCCAGCAGTCCCCCTGGGACAGGGTTTAATGAAAAACTGTTTTTT,CASSPPGTGFNEKLFF
TRBV28,TRBJ2-7,.,TRBD1,TGTGCCAGCCCTCCTAAGCAGGGGGCCCCCTACGAGCAGTACTTC,CASPPKQGAPYEQYF
TRBV6-5,TRBJ2-7,.,.,TGTGCCAGCACCTGGGGGGATACTACCTACGAGCAGTACTTC,CASTWGDTTYEQYF
TRBV5-8,TRBJ2-6,few,.,TGTGCCAGCAGCTTGGGCGGACTGGCCAACGTCCTGACTTTC,CASSLGGLANVLTF
TRBV25-1,TRBJ2-5,once,.,TGTGCCAGCAGTGAATCCGGGGGGCTGATGGAGACCCAGTACTTC,CASSESGGLMETQYF
TRBV28,TRBJ2-7,.,TRBD1,TGTGCCAGCAGTTCCCCGGACAGGGACTACGAGCAGTACTTC,CASSSPDRDYEQYF
TRBV6-1,TRBJ2-7,.,TRBD2,TGTGCCAGCGGGTTCGGCGGGAGCTCCTACGAGCAGTACTTC,CASGFGGSSYEQYF
TRBV6-1,TRBJ1-2,.,TRBD1,TGTGCCAGCACCCGGACAGGGAACTATGGCTACACCTTC,CASTRTGNYGYTF
TRBV28,TRBJ2-3,few,.,TGTGCCAGCAGTTTGGCGGGCACAGATACGCAGTATTTT,CASSLAGTDTQYF
TRBV6-5,TRBJ2-5,few,.,TGTGCCAGCAGTTACTCGGCAGGGGCCGAGCGAGAGACCCAGTACTTC,CASSYSAGAERETQYF
TRBV11-2,TRBJ2-5,few,.,TGTGCCAGCAGCTTTTCCCCGTACCAAGAGACCCAGTACTTC,CASSFSPYQETQYF
TRBV20-1,TRBJ1-1,.,.,TGCAGTGTTCAGGGTTATACTGAAGCTTTCTTT,CSVQGYTEAFF
TRBV2,TRBJ2-7,once,TRBD1,TGTGCCAGCAGGGAGACAGGGGGCCGTTACGAGCAGTACTTC,CASRETGGRYEQYF
TRBV19,TRBJ2-3,few,TRBD2,TGTGCCACCCGAAGTAGCGGGAGGGAGACAGATACGCAGTATTTT,CATRSSGRETDTQYF
TRBV28,TRBJ1-2,.,TRBD1,TGTGCCAGCAGAGGACAGGCCGGGAGGGGGCCGTATGGCTACACCTTC,CASRGQAGRGPYGYTF
TRBV7-2,TRBJ2-2,.,.,TGTGCCAGCAGCCCGTTAGCGGCGAACACCGGGGAGCTGTTTTTT,CASSPLAANTGELFF
TRBV6-5,TRBJ2-7,.,TRBD1,TGTGCCAGCAGTGCCCGGGACAGCACCTACGAGCAGTACTTC,CASSARDSTYEQYF
TRBV6-5,TRBJ1-2,once,.,TGTGCCAGCAGTTACTCGAGGGGGGGTCATGGCTACACCTTC,CASSYSRGGHGYTF
TRBV4-1,TRBJ1-1,few,.,TGCGCCAGCAGCCAAGGGGCAAGTGAAGCTTTCTTT,CASSQGASEAFF
TRBV7-9,TRBJ1-1,.,.,TGTGCCAGCAGCCCCATGGCGGGGAAAGCTTTCTTT,CASSPMAGKAFF
TRBV5-1,TRBJ2-7,.,TRBD2,TGCGCCAGCAGCCCCGGGACTACCGCCTACGAGCAGTACTTC,CASSPGTTAYEQYF
TRBV9,TRBJ2-5,few,.,TGTGCCAGCAGCAGGTCCCCGGGGGAACAAGAGACCCAGTACTTC,CASSRSPGEQETQYF
TRBV5-4,TRBJ2-2,.,TRBD2,TGTGCCAGCAGCCCGGGACTAGCGGGGTACACCGGGGAGCTGTTTTTT,CASSPGLAGYTGELFF
TRBV12-5,TRBJ2-5,.,.,TGTGCTGGGGGGGGGCCCAGGTCGGAGACCCAGTACTTC,CAGGGPRSETQYF
TRBV6-1,TRBJ2-3,few,.,TGTGCCAGCAGTATACCAGGGGGGGATACGCAGTATTTT,CASSIPGGDTQYF
TRBV10-1,TRBJ2-2,.,.,TGCGCCAGCACGCCCGGGGGCACCGGGGAGCTGTTTTTT,CASTPGGTGELFF